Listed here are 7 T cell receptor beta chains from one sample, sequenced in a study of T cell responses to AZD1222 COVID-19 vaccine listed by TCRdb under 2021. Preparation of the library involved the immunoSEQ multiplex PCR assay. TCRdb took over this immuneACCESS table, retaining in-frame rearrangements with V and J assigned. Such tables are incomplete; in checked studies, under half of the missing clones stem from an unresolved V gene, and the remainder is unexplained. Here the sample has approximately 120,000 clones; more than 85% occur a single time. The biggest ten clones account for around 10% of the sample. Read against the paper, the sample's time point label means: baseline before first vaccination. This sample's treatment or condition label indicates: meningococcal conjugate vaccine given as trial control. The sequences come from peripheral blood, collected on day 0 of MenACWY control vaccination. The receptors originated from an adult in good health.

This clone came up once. CDR3 sequence (DNA): TGTGCCAGCAGTGACTCGAGAATCCCGGGAGGGTACAATGAGCAGTTCTTC. Its protein is CASSDSRIPGGYNEQFF. V gene TRBV6-4 combines with J gene TRBJ2-1, with 8 bases aligning to TRBD2. Germline assignment: CDR1 MRHNA and CDR2 SNTAGT. V gave up 0 bases and J gave up 4 bases; unmatched junction bases: 8. The CDR3 runs to 17 residues.

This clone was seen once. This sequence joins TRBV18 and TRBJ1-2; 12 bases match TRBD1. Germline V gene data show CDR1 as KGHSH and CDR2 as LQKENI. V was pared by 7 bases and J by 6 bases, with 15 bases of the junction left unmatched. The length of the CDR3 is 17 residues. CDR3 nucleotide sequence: TGTGCCAGCTTAAAACAGGGGACAGGGGGCTTCGGAGATGGCTACACCTTC. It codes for CASLKQGTGGFGDGYTF.

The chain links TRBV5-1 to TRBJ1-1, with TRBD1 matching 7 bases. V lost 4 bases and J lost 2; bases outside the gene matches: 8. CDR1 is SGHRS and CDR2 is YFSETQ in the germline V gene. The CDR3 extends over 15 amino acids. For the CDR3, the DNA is TGCGCCAGCAGCGCAAAGACAGGGATTAACACTGAAGCTTTCTTT. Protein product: CASSAKTGINTEAFF.

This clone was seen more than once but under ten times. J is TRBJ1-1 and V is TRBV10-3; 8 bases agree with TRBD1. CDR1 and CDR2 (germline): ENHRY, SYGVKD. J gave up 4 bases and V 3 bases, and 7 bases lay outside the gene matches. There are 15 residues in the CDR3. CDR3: CAISEGTGSGTEAFF. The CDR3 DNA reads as TGTGCCATCAGTGAAGGGACAGGCAGTGGCACTGAAGCTTTCTTT.

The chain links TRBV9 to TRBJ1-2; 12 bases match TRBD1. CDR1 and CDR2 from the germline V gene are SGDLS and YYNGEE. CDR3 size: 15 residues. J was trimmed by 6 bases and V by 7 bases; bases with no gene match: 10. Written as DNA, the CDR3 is TGTGCCAGCGGGAACCGGGACAGGGGGCTTGATGGCTACACCTTC. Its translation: CASGNRDRGLDGYTF.

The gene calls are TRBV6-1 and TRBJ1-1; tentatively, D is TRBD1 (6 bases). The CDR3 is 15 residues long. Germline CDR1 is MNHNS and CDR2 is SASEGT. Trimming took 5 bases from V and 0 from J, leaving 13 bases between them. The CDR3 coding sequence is TGTGCCAGCAGTCACAGGGTGACGATGAACACTGAAGCTTTCTTT. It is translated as CASSHRVTMNTEAFF.

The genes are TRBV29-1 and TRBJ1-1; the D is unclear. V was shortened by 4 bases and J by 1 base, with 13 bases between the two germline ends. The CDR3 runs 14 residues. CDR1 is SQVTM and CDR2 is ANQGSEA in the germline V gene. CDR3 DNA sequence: TGCAGCGTTGCCCTTTCCACGGGGAACACTGAAGCTTTCTTT. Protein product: CSVALSTGNTEAFF.